This TCR beta chain was recorded in a study of CD8+ T cells in alopecia areata. In the case of this clone: The antigen remains unidentified.

V shed 0 bases, J shed 4 bases, and the junction held 6 bases outside the gene matches. The length of the CDR3 is 16 residues. Germline CDR1 and CDR2: SGDLS and YYNGEE. Overall study results and limits: On tofacitinib, scalp clonality and expanded CD8+ clones among top 100 fell significantly.

Reverse transcription of extracted RNA yielded cDNA, which provided the sequencing template. Some clones are missing from TCRdb's copy, which holds only in-frame ones; the method was immunoSEQ multiplex PCR. Of more than 200,000 clones listed, approximately 65% were seen once; the top ten hold around 1.2%. Indicated treatment: oral pan-JAK inhibitor, 5-10 mg twice daily. This clonotype was sampled from a human donor with alopecia areata. Sequencing was performed on CD4+ T cells sorted from blood, taken at approximately week 42, from a patient treated with tofacitinib. The chain is built from TRBV9 and TRBJ2-3; 9 nucleotides agree with TRBD2. The chain's CDR3 is CASSVAGGGAPDTQYF. The CDR3 DNA follows: TGTGCCAGCAGCGTAGCGGGCGGGGGGGCCCCAGATACGCAGTATTTT.